The rows below give T cell receptor beta chains drawn from one sample of a study of blood T cell repertoires in COVID-19. Repertoires were generated with immunoSEQ multiplex PCR, while TCRdb's copy carries only in-frame clones and drops some. The sample shows some 280,000 clones, about nine tenths of them seen only once. Input material: peripheral blood. Receptors were obtained from a young woman with active or convalescent COVID-19. Each CDR3 is given with its conserved first and last residue. The order of the fields is CDR3 DNA, CDR3 protein, V gene, J gene, clone size, D gene. A D gene is named only where the DNA matches it firmly. Size is stated for part of the rows, as once, few or many counts, or as a class when the clone is expanded.

cdr3_nt: TGTGCCAGCAGGTTGCAGATTAACACTGAAGCTTTCTTT; cdr3_aa: CASRLQINTEAFF; v_call: TRBV12-3/TRBV12-4; j_call: TRBJ1-1; clone_size: -; d_call: -
cdr3_nt: TGTGCCAGCAGCCAGAGACTAGCGGGGGCGGGGGAGACCCAGTACTTC; cdr3_aa: CASSQRLAGAGETQYF; v_call: TRBV3-1/TRBV3-2; j_call: TRBJ2-5; clone_size: -; d_call: TRBD2
cdr3_nt: TGTGCCAGCAGCTTCGGACAGCATAATTCACCCCTCCACTTT; cdr3_aa: CASSFGQHNSPLHF; v_call: TRBV5-8; j_call: TRBJ1-6; clone_size: -; d_call: -
cdr3_nt: TGTGCCTGTCGGACAGCCTACGAGCAGTACTTC; cdr3_aa: CACRTAYEQYF; v_call: TRBV30; j_call: TRBJ2-7; clone_size: -; d_call: -
cdr3_nt: TGCGCCAGCACCCCGGGGGCAGGGGGCTACACTGAAGCTTTCTTT; cdr3_aa: CASTPGAGGYTEAFF; v_call: TRBV5-1; j_call: TRBJ1-1; clone_size: -; d_call: TRBD1
cdr3_nt: TGCAGTGCTAGAGACTACACTGAAGCTTTCTTT; cdr3_aa: CSARDYTEAFF; v_call: TRBV20-1; j_call: TRBJ1-1; clone_size: few; d_call: -
cdr3_nt: TGCAGTGCTAGTCTAAATCTGGTCCTGGGGGGAAGGAGCTATGGCTACACCTTC; cdr3_aa: CSASLNLVLGGRSYGYTF; v_call: TRBV20-1; j_call: TRBJ1-2; clone_size: -; d_call: -
cdr3_nt: TGTGCCAGCAGCAGTGACAGGGGCTATGGCTACACCTTC; cdr3_aa: CASSSDRGYGYTF; v_call: TRBV7-9; j_call: TRBJ1-2; clone_size: -; d_call: TRBD1
cdr3_nt: TGTGCCTGGAGTTCAACGCGGACTAGCGGGAGCACAGATACGCAGTATTTT; cdr3_aa: CAWSSTRTSGSTDTQYF; v_call: TRBV30; j_call: TRBJ2-3; clone_size: -; d_call: TRBD2
cdr3_nt: TGCGCCAGCAGCAGAGGGGGCGTAGAGGGGGCCAACGTCCTGACTTTC; cdr3_aa: CASSRGGVEGANVLTF; v_call: TRBV5-1; j_call: TRBJ2-6; clone_size: once; d_call: TRBD1
cdr3_nt: TGTGCCAGCAGCCGCACTAGCGGGGACATTGTAGATACGCAGTATTTT; cdr3_aa: CASSRTSGDIVDTQYF; v_call: TRBV9; j_call: TRBJ2-3; clone_size: -; d_call: TRBD2
cdr3_nt: TGTGCCAGCAGTTCACAGGGGTGGGCCGGGGAGCTGTTTTTT; cdr3_aa: CASSSQGWAGELFF; v_call: TRBV28; j_call: TRBJ2-2; clone_size: -; d_call: TRBD1
cdr3_nt: TGTGCCAGCAGTGAAATTATAGGGGGGCCCCAGCATTTT; cdr3_aa: CASSEIIGGPQHF; v_call: TRBV2; j_call: TRBJ1-5; clone_size: -; d_call: -
cdr3_nt: TGTGCCAGTTTCAGGACAGATGGCTACACCTTC; cdr3_aa: CASFRTDGYTF; v_call: TRBV19; j_call: TRBJ1-2; clone_size: -; d_call: -
cdr3_nt: TGCGCCAGCAGTGAGTCCAGGGGAGGGGTATTTATGAACACTGAAGCTTTCTTT; cdr3_aa: CASSESRGGVFMNTEAFF; v_call: TRBV10-2; j_call: TRBJ1-1; clone_size: -; d_call: -
cdr3_nt: TGTGCCAGCTCCCGTCGACTAGCGGGGGGGCGTGGCGATACGCAGTATTTT; cdr3_aa: CASSRRLAGGRGDTQYF; v_call: TRBV18; j_call: TRBJ2-3; clone_size: -; d_call: TRBD2
cdr3_nt: TGTGCCAGCAGCTCATCCTACGAGCAGTACTTC; cdr3_aa: CASSSSYEQYF; v_call: TRBV3-1/TRBV3-2; j_call: TRBJ2-7; clone_size: -; d_call: -
cdr3_nt: TGCAGCGTTGGGCGGACAGGGGCTGAAGCTTTCTTT; cdr3_aa: CSVGRTGAEAFF; v_call: TRBV29-1; j_call: TRBJ1-1; clone_size: -; d_call: TRBD1
cdr3_nt: TGTGCCAGCAGCCCCCGACAGGATGGCAATCAGCCCCAGCATTTT; cdr3_aa: CASSPRQDGNQPQHF; v_call: TRBV6-2/TRBV6-3; j_call: TRBJ1-5; clone_size: -; d_call: -
cdr3_nt: TGTGCCAGCAGCGTAGATGGGGGGGGTCCAGAGACCCAGTACTTC; cdr3_aa: CASSVDGGGPETQYF; v_call: TRBV9; j_call: TRBJ2-5; clone_size: -; d_call: TRBD2
cdr3_nt: TGCAGCGCATCAGGACAGCTCCTCTGGGAGACCCAGTACTTC; cdr3_aa: CSASGQLLWETQYF; v_call: TRBV29-1; j_call: TRBJ2-5; clone_size: -; d_call: -
cdr3_nt: TGCAGTGCTAGTGTGGCTGCCTACGAGCAGTACTTC; cdr3_aa: CSASVAAYEQYF; v_call: TRBV20-1; j_call: TRBJ2-7; clone_size: -; d_call: -
cdr3_nt: TGTGCCAGCAGCGCCAGGGGGCAACTTTCACCCCTCCACTTT; cdr3_aa: CASSARGQLSPLHF; v_call: TRBV9; j_call: TRBJ1-6; clone_size: -; d_call: TRBD1
cdr3_nt: TGTGCCAGCAGCGTAGTCCCCGGGGGAAGCACTGAAGCTTTCTTT; cdr3_aa: CASSVVPGGSTEAFF; v_call: TRBV9; j_call: TRBJ1-1; clone_size: -; d_call: -
cdr3_nt: TGTGCCAGCAGCCATTGGGGGCGAGGCTACACCTTC; cdr3_aa: CASSHWGRGYTF; v_call: TRBV3-1/TRBV3-2; j_call: TRBJ1-2; clone_size: -; d_call: -
cdr3_nt: TGTGCCATCAGTGCTGCCAGCGGGGGGGCCGATGAGCAGTTCTTC; cdr3_aa: CAISAASGGADEQFF; v_call: TRBV10-3; j_call: TRBJ2-1; clone_size: -; d_call: TRBD2
cdr3_nt: TGTGCCAGCAGCAGTAGCGGGGGGGCGTTCGGCACAGATACGCAGTATTTT; cdr3_aa: CASSSSGGAFGTDTQYF; v_call: TRBV7-6; j_call: TRBJ2-3; clone_size: -; d_call: TRBD2
cdr3_nt: TGTGCCAGCAGCTTAGGTAGACAGGGGGCAAACACTGAAGCTTTCTTT; cdr3_aa: CASSLGRQGANTEAFF; v_call: TRBV7-2; j_call: TRBJ1-1; clone_size: -; d_call: TRBD1
cdr3_nt: TGTGCCAGCAGCCGGTGGGGGACAGGGGAACTTGGCAACTATGGCTACACCTTC; cdr3_aa: CASSRWGTGELGNYGYTF; v_call: TRBV7-2; j_call: TRBJ1-2; clone_size: -; d_call: TRBD1
cdr3_nt: TGTGCTAGTGGTTTGAATCTCCAGGGGTCCTATGGCTACACCTTC; cdr3_aa: CASGLNLQGSYGYTF; v_call: TRBV12-5; j_call: TRBJ1-2; clone_size: -; d_call: -
cdr3_nt: TGTGCCAGTAGTACATCAGACCCGGGACAGGGAACCTATGGCTACACCTTC; cdr3_aa: CASSTSDPGQGTYGYTF; v_call: TRBV19; j_call: TRBJ1-2; clone_size: -; d_call: TRBD1
cdr3_nt: TGTGCCAGCAGAGGACAGGGCTCCGGGGTCGCTTTCTTT; cdr3_aa: CASRGQGSGVAFF; v_call: TRBV6-5; j_call: TRBJ1-1; clone_size: -; d_call: TRBD1
cdr3_nt: TGTGCCAGCAGCGAAGGGGTCCAGGCTAAAAGGTATGGCTACACCTTC; cdr3_aa: CASSEGVQAKRYGYTF; v_call: TRBV14; j_call: TRBJ1-2; clone_size: -; d_call: -
cdr3_nt: TGTGCCAGCAGGGGCATAGAAAATCAGCCCCAGCATTTT; cdr3_aa: CASRGIENQPQHF; v_call: TRBV6-6; j_call: TRBJ1-5; clone_size: many; d_call: -
cdr3_nt: TGTGCCAGCAGCCGGGCAGGGACTAGCGTTTACGAGCAGTACTTC; cdr3_aa: CASSRAGTSVYEQYF; v_call: TRBV5-4; j_call: TRBJ2-7; clone_size: -; d_call: TRBD2
cdr3_nt: TGTGCCAGCAGTTCCCGGGGGGCTGGAAACACCATATATTTT; cdr3_aa: CASSSRGAGNTIYF; v_call: TRBV9; j_call: TRBJ1-3; clone_size: -; d_call: -
cdr3_nt: TGTGCCAGCAGTGAAGCCCACGGCGCAGGGAACACTGAAGCTTTCTTT; cdr3_aa: CASSEAHGAGNTEAFF; v_call: TRBV25-1; j_call: TRBJ1-1; clone_size: -; d_call: -
cdr3_nt: TGTGCCAGCAGCATCCTACTAGCGGGGGGGCCAGATACGCAGTATTTT; cdr3_aa: CASSILLAGGPDTQYF; v_call: TRBV5-4; j_call: TRBJ2-3; clone_size: -; d_call: TRBD2
cdr3_nt: TGCGCCAGCAGCCCAACCAGGGGAGCGGCCTACGAGCAGTACTTC; cdr3_aa: CASSPTRGAAYEQYF; v_call: TRBV4-1; j_call: TRBJ2-7; clone_size: -; d_call: -
cdr3_nt: TGTGCCAGCACCCGAAGCCCAGGGGGCGGTCAGCCCCAGCATTTT; cdr3_aa: CASTRSPGGGQPQHF; v_call: TRBV6-5; j_call: TRBJ1-5; clone_size: -; d_call: TRBD1
cdr3_nt: TGTGCCAGCAGCGAGGACGATCGGGGCGGGGAGCTGTTTTTT; cdr3_aa: CASSEDDRGGELFF; v_call: TRBV9; j_call: TRBJ2-2; clone_size: -; d_call: -
cdr3_nt: TGTGCCAGCAGCCAAGATACCCTAGCGGAGACCCAGTACTTC; cdr3_aa: CASSQDTLAETQYF; v_call: TRBV3-1/TRBV3-2; j_call: TRBJ2-5; clone_size: -; d_call: -